This TCR beta chain stems from a study of OX40 agonist ivuxolimab in advanced cancers. The study's findings and limits: Both CD4+ and CD8+ T cell populations in blood had undergone clonal expansion by week 6 at 0.1 to 3.0 mg/kg.

Using immunoSEQ multiplex PCR, the repertoire was profiled, and TCRdb retains in-frame clones only, with some absent. The data show tens of thousands of clones, around 84% seen once. To note about this clone: Its antigen is unidentified.

Germline V gene sequence: CDR1 SGDLS, CDR2 YYNGEE. Trimming cost V 3 bases and J 4 bases; bases outside gene matches: 7. There are 15 residues in the CDR3. This TCR came from an adult with an advanced solid tumor such as melanoma, head and neck, liver or kidney cancer. The sequencing here drew on CD4+ or CD8+ T cells sorted from blood, taken in a trial of the OX40 agonist ivuxolimab. This sequence joins TRBV9 and TRBJ2-5; 9 bases are a match to TRBD1. The CDR3 loop reads CASSAGTGLRETQYF. Written as DNA, the CDR3 is TGTGCCAGCAGCGCGGGGACAGGGTTGCGAGAGACCCAGTACTTC.